Below are 21 T cell receptor beta chains sequenced from a single sample in a study of beta chain features in type 1 diabetes. Regarding the study as a whole: Type 1 diabetes patients showed a moderate but significant shortening of TCRB CDR3s in all four CD4+ subsets.

All of the isolated RNA was reverse transcribed, so expressed TCRB transcripts were sequenced. Profiling relied on immunoSEQ multiplex PCR, and the TCRdb table lists in-frame clones only, not all of them. The repertoire includes about 340,000 clones, about 14% of them detected once, and 0.015% sits in the top ten. Which antigens these TCRs recognize remains unknown. The specimen sequenced was naive CD4+ T cells from blood. Receptors originate from a woman aged 18-30 years with type 1 diabetes.

Notes on this clone: Other nucleotide sequences from this sample produce the same CDR3. The chain couples TRBV9 to TRBJ1-5, with a possible D match to TRBD1 (5 bases). Trimming took 0 bases from V and 7 from J, leaving 14 bases between them. The germline gives CDR1 SGDLS, CDR2 YYNGEE. The CDR3 consists of 15 residues. Written as DNA, the CDR3 is TGTGCCAGCAGCGTAGAGGGGCAGGGCGGACAGCCCCAGCATTTT. It is translated as CASSVEGQGGQPQHF.

The table lists this clone with a few counts. This sequence joins TRBV10-3 and TRBJ2-7, with 7 bases aligning to TRBD2. With V trimmed by 8 bases and J by 0 bases, 7 bases remained unmatched. There are 14 residues in the CDR3. Germline V gene sequence: CDR1 ENHRY, CDR2 SYGVKD. The CDR3: CAIVWGGTSYEQYV. The CDR3 nucleotides are TGTGCCATCGTGTGGGGGGGAACCTCCTACGAGCAGTACGTC.

This chain joins TRBV28 and TRBJ2-6; 7 bases are shared with TRBD1. The CDR3 extends over 15 amino acids. Losses at the gene ends were 5 bases for V and 0 bases for J; bases not matched to a gene: 1. CDR1 is MDHEN and CDR2 is SYDVKM in the germline V gene. Here the CDR3 reads CASSRDSSGANVLTF. CDR3 DNA sequence: TGTGCCAGCAGTCGGGACAGCTCTGGGGCCAACGTCCTGACTTTC.

The chain joins TRBV18 to TRBJ1-1, with D perhaps matching TRBD1 (5 bases). The CDR3 totals 15 residues. V was cut by 1 base and J by 0 bases, with 9 bases left in between. Germline V CDR1 and CDR2: KGHSH, LQKENI. CDR3 residues: CASSPLQGMNTEAFF. DNA of the CDR3: TGTGCCAGCTCACCACTTCAGGGAATGAACACTGAAGCTTTCTTT.

This clone was seen only a few times. The chain recombines TRBV5-1 with TRBJ2-7; 7 nucleotides agree with TRBD1. Trimming at V came to 2 bases and at J to 5 bases, leaving 7 bases not matched to a gene. The length of the CDR3 is 14 residues. CDR1 is SGHRS and CDR2 is YFSETQ in the germline V gene. CDR3 sequence: CASSFPTGKDEQYF. As DNA, the CDR3 is TGCGCCAGCAGCTTCCCGACAGGGAAGGACGAGCAGTACTTC.

This clone was counted between two and nine times. The chain recombines TRBV7-3 with TRBJ1-1; a weak D match, TRBD1 (6 bases). V dropped 5 bases and J dropped 1 base, with 14 bases sitting between them. CDR3 length: 15 amino acids. Germline loops: CDR1 SGHTA, CDR2 FQGTGA. The CDR3 coding sequence is TGTGCCAGCAGCACGACGGGACAACCGAACACTGAAGCTTTCTTT. Translating it yields CASSTTGQPNTEAFF.

This clone has just a few counts. V gene TRBV4-3 combines with J gene TRBJ1-1; no definite D call. V was pared by 0 bases and J by 5 bases, with 10 bases between. The CDR3 totals 14 residues. Germline V gene data show CDR1 as LGHNA and CDR2 as YSLEER. In DNA, the CDR3 is TGCGCCAGCAGCCAAGAAGCGCCGGGAACTGAAGCTTTCTTT. Protein: CASSQEAPGTEAFF.

This clone was seen a handful of times. The chain links TRBV30 to TRBJ2-6, with D perhaps TRBD2 (6 bases). Germline V CDR1 and CDR2: GTSNPN, SVGIG (reference sequence). Between the trimmed V and J ends, which lost 4 bases and 3 bases, there was a span of 16 bases. CDR3 length equals 16 residues. The CDR3 coding sequence is TGTGCCTGGAATTTTGGAGGGGCGAGTGGGGCCAACGTCCTGACTTTC. It codes for CAWNFGGASGANVLTF. Looking up the rest from reference TRBV30 and TRBJ2-6 gives the full variable domain: SQTIHQWPATLVQPVGSPLSLECTVEGTSNPNLYWYRQAAGRGLQLLFYSVGIGQISSEVPQNLSASRPQDRQFILSSKKLLLSDSGFYLCAWNFGGASGANVLTFGAGSRLTVL.

This rearrangement joins TRBV5-1 to TRBJ2-1; 10 positions agree with TRBD2. The ends lost 4 bases at V and 6 bases at J; junction bases unmatched: 10. CDR1 and CDR2 from the germline V gene are SGHRS and YFSETQ. The CDR3 runs to 16 residues. CDR3 amino acids: CASSDQTSGKTNEQFF. The CDR3 DNA follows: TGCGCCAGCAGCGACCAAACTAGCGGGAAGACCAATGAGCAGTTCTTC.

The chain employs TRBV29-1 and TRBJ2-1; a weak D match, TRBD2 (5 bases). CDR3 length equals 13 residues. V was cut by 5 bases and J by 7 bases, with 15 bases left in between. CDR1 and CDR2 (germline): SQVTM, ANQGSEA. CDR3 coding DNA: TGCAGCGTTTCCAGGCGGGTCACTAATGAGCAGTTCTTC. This codes for CSVSRRVTNEQFF.

This chain links TRBV28 with TRBJ1-5; the D is unclear. CDR1 is MDHEN and CDR2 is SYDVKM in the germline V gene. The germline V and J ends were trimmed by 1 base and 4 bases, with 14 bases remaining between them. The CDR3 has 16 residues. The CDR3 DNA reads as TGTGCCAGCAGTTTATATCGTGGAGGCCGAAATCAGCCCCAGCATTTT. It yields the protein CASSLYRGGRNQPQHF.

The V and J genes are TRBV28 and TRBJ2-7; TRBD2 agrees at 11 bases. There are 14 residues in the CDR3. With V trimmed by 5 bases and J by 3 bases, 3 bases remained unmatched. Germline lookup yields CDR1 MDHEN and CDR2 SYDVKM. The CDR3 region is CASSGTSGDYEQYF. CDR3 in DNA: TGTGCCAGCAGTGGGACTAGCGGAGACTACGAGCAGTACTTC.

This clone occurred a few times. V usage is TRBV19 and J usage is TRBJ2-1; 13 bases map to TRBD2. Germline-derived CDR1 and CDR2 are LNHDA and SQIVND (reference sequence). The CDR3 runs 16 residues. V lost 4 bases and J lost 5; bases outside the gene matches: 5. CDR3 sequence: CASSSSGLAGDNEQFF. The CDR3 DNA reads as TGTGCCAGTAGTAGCTCCGGACTAGCGGGGGACAATGAGCAGTTCTTC.

This clone was seen a handful of times. V is TRBV6-5 and J is TRBJ1-1; D not resolved. CDR1 and CDR2 (germline): MNHEY, SVGAGI. There are 13 residues in the CDR3. The germline V and J ends were trimmed by 6 bases and 1 base, with 9 bases remaining between them. The CDR3 spells CASSLGRNTEAFF. The CDR3 DNA is TGTGCCAGCAGCCTGGGGAGGAACACTGAAGCTTTCTTT.

Only a few counts were recorded for this clone. The chain employs TRBV28 and TRBJ2-5; 12 bases line up with TRBD1. This CDR3 comprises 16 residues. Germline trimming cut 3 bases from V and 1 base from J; bases unmatched to any gene: 3. CDR1 is MDHEN, CDR2 SYDVKM, per germline. CDR3 amino acids: CASSLGQGASQETQYF. CDR3 nucleotides: TGTGCCAGCAGTTTGGGACAGGGGGCGTCCCAAGAGACCCAGTACTTC.

The chain employs TRBV7-8 and TRBJ2-3; D unresolved. This CDR3 is built from 14 residues. The V gene lost 0 bases and the J gene lost 10 bases, with 14 bases spanning the gap. The germline CDR1 and CDR2 sequences are SGHVS and FQNEAQ. In DNA, the CDR3 is TGTGCCAGCAGCTTAGCGGTTAAGGTAACAGCGCAGTATTTT. Translation: CASSLAVKVTAQYF. The variable domain in full, with the rest retrieved from reference TRBV7-8 and TRBJ2-3, is GAGVSQSPRYKVAKRGQDVALRCDPISGHVSLFWYQQALGQGPEFLTYFQNEAQLDKSGLPSDRFFAERPEGSVSTLKIQRTQQEDSAVYLCASSLAVKVTAQYFGPGTRLTVL.

This clone was seen only a few times. The chain carries TRBV5-1 and TRBJ2-3; 8 bases fit TRBD1. V lost 2 bases to trimming and J lost 0 bases; unmatched junction nucleotides: 8. The germline V gene encodes CDR1 SGHRS and CDR2 YFSETQ. This CDR3 comprises 17 residues. The CDR3: CASSFRGPISSTDTQYF. The CDR3 nucleotides read TGCGCCAGCAGCTTCAGGGGGCCTATTTCCAGCACAGATACGCAGTATTTT. The full variable domain, its missing parts supplied by reference TRBV5-1 and TRBJ2-3, is KAGVTQTPRYLIKTRGQQVTLSCSPISGHRSVSWYQQTPGQGLQFLFEYFSETQRNKGNFPGRFSGRQFSNSRSEMNVSTLELGDSALYLCASSFRGPISSTDTQYFGPGTRLTVL.

The chain uses TRBV27 and TRBJ2-1; 8 positions agree with TRBD2. The CDR3 has 15 amino acids. With 3 bases clipped from V and 7 bases from J, the junction kept 8 bases outside the gene matches. Germline V CDR1 and CDR2: MNHEY, SMNVEV (reference sequence). This CDR3 is CASSFLASGSNEQFF. DNA for the CDR3: TGTGCCAGCAGTTTTCTGGCGAGCGGGAGTAATGAGCAGTTCTTC.

This chain connects TRBV19 to TRBJ2-3; D gene uncertain. The V end lost 3 bases, the J end lost 4 bases, and 2 bases lay between the germline ends. The CDR3 sequence is 11 residues long. The germline V gene has CDR1 LNHDA and CDR2 SQIVND (reference sequence). The CDR3 protein is CASSIADTQYF. The DNA for the CDR3 is TGTGCCAGTAGTATCGCAGATACGCAGTATTTT.

This clone has a handful of counts. The chain combines TRBV14 with TRBJ1-2; 8 bases are shared with TRBD1. The CDR3 is made up of 17 amino acids. Germline CDR1 and CDR2: SGHDN and FVKESK. V dropped 0 bases and J dropped 6; count of bases not matched to a gene: 12. In nucleotides, the CDR3 is TGTGCCAGCAGCCAAGAAGTAAGGACAGGGCGGAACGATGGCTACACCTTC. This translates into CASSQEVRTGRNDGYTF.

This clone was recorded a few times. The V call is TRBV30, the J call TRBJ2-7; TRBD2 matches at 9 bases. CDR1 GTSNPN and CDR2 SVGIG come from the germline V gene (reference sequence). The CDR3 is 17 residues long. V dropped 0 bases and J dropped 0; count of bases not matched to a gene: 9. CDR3 nucleotide sequence: TGTGCCTGGAGTGTACAGGGCGGGAGGGCCTTCTCCTACGAGCAGTACTTC. Translation: CAWSVQGGRAFSYEQYF.